Below, 5 T cell receptor beta chains from the same sample are listed, as sequenced in a study of T-cell memory formation after mild COVID-19. TCRdb ran MiXCR on the 5' RACE reads and lists one entry per CDR3 protein. The repertoire holds roughly 180,000 distinct CDR3 sequences, with 18% as singletons. What was sequenced was PBMCs or a T cell subset sorted from them (not recorded which). The receptor set was obtained from a man between 18 and 29 years old who had mild COVID-19 (a few samples of this study predate the infection). Cell type and time point are not known.

As to this clonotype: The junction differs from germline at one of its ends, possibly a read error. The J gene is TRBJ1-1, the V gene TRBV5-1, with D possibly TRBD1 on 6 matching bases. There are 16 residues in the CDR3. Germline CDR1 and CDR2: SGHRS and YFSETQ. This CDR3 is CASSPLGGMLNTEDFF. As DNA, the CDR3 is TGCGCCAGCAGCCCGTTAGGGGGAATGCTGAACACTGAAGATTTCTTT.

The chain combines TRBV4-3 with TRBJ1-2; D gene ambiguous. This CDR3 contains 16 residues. V was clipped by 0 bases and J by 0 bases, with 11 bases between them. Germline-derived CDR1 and CDR2 are LGHNA and YSLEER. The CDR3 loop is CASSQDGLGPNYGYTF. As DNA, the CDR3 is TGCGCCAGCAGCCAAGACGGGCTAGGGCCTAACTATGGCTACACCTTC.

The chain links TRBV6-4 to TRBJ2-2; TRBD2 aligns across 9 bases. The CDR3 extends over 16 amino acids. With V trimmed by 5 bases and J by 7 bases, 11 bases remained unmatched. The germline CDR1 and CDR2 sequences are MRHNA and SNTAGT. The CDR3 DNA reads as TGTGCCAGCAGTCCCTCCGGCGGGGGGGCCGGCGGGGAGCTGTTTTTT. The encoded protein is CASSPSGGGAGGELFF.

This clonotype has ten or more counts. The chain uses TRBV5-1 and TRBJ2-3; 8 nucleotides align to TRBD2. CDR1 and CDR2 (germline): SGHRS, YFSETQ. V was pared by 0 bases and J by 5 bases, with 5 bases of the junction left unmatched. The CDR3 has 15 residues. CDR3 nucleotide sequence: TGCGCCAGCAGCTTGGGGCAGCGGGGGAAAGATACGCAGTATTTT. Encoded protein: CASSLGQRGKDTQYF.

This clonotype has just a few counts. The chain is built from TRBV12-3 or TRBV12-4 and TRBJ1-1, with D perhaps TRBD1 (6 bases). This CDR3 is 17 amino acids long. The ends were cut back, 2 bases at V and 3 bases at J, with 19 bases in the middle. The DNA of the CDR3 is TGTGCCAGCAGTTTATCCCACGGGACAAACGGGTACACTGAAGCTTTCTTT. Protein: CASSLSHGTNGYTEAFF.